A single sample gave rise to the 31 T cell receptor beta chains below, sequenced in a study of T-cell memory formation after mild COVID-19. TCRdb itself ran the 5' RACE reads through MiXCR, one entry per CDR3 protein. In the table there are about 560,000 distinct CDR3 sequences, roughly 21% of which are singletons. Sequenced sample: PBMCs or a T cell subset sorted from them (not recorded which). Receptors originate from an adult woman who had mild COVID-19 (a few samples of this study predate the infection). Cell type and time point are not known.

The chain combines TRBV14 with TRBJ2-7; possibly TRBD1 for D (5 bases). V was clipped by 5 bases and J by 2 bases, with 16 bases between them. This CDR3 has 15 residues. In germline, CDR1 is SGHDN, CDR2 FVKESK. The CDR3 protein is CASSGQGKRAYEQYF. The CDR3 coding sequence is TGTGCCAGCAGCGGCCAGGGCAAAAGGGCCTACGAGCAGTACTTC.

V usage is TRBV20-1 and J usage is TRBJ2-3; 8 nucleotides align to TRBD2. CDR1 DFQATT and CDR2 SNEGSKA come from the germline V gene (reference sequence). The CDR3 extends over 15 amino acids. The V and J ends lost 3 bases and 2 bases, in that order; junction bases with no gene match: 7. The CDR3 DNA sequence: TGCAGTGCTAGTACTAGCGGTCTCTACACAGATACGCAGTATTTT. Translated, it gives CSASTSGLYTDTQYF.

This clonotype was picked up a small number of times. One end of the junction varies from germline; a read error may be responsible. The chain couples TRBV6-2 or TRBV6-3 to TRBJ2-5, with D hard to call. CDR3 length: 11 amino acids. The germline CDR1 and CDR2 sequences are MNHEY and SVGEGT. CDR3 region: CASSDSTTQYF. The CDR3, as DNA: TGTGCCAGCAGTGACTCTACGACCCAGTACTTC.

This clonotype was observed a handful of times. The J gene is TRBJ2-6, the V gene TRBV21-1; TRBD1, the D gene given by the table, was not confirmed from the DNA. TRBV21-1 has pseudogene status. CDR3 length: 16 amino acids. The CDR3 reads CASSRTLRAGANVLTF. CDR3 coding DNA: TGTGCCAGCAGCAGAACACTCAGGGCTGGGGCCAACGTCCTGACTTTC.

The J gene is TRBJ2-3, the V gene TRBV30, with D unclear. Germline CDR1 and CDR2: GTSNPN and SVGIG (reference sequence). Trimming took 3 bases from V and 2 from J, leaving 9 bases between them. The CDR3 has 13 amino acids. CDR3 nucleotide sequence: TGTGCCTGGAGACGGTTTGTCACAGATACGCAGTATTTT. This encodes CAWRRFVTDTQYF.

This clonotype has more than one count but fewer than ten. This sequence joins TRBV2 and TRBJ2-7; 10 bases match TRBD2. CDR3 size: 14 residues. Germline V gives CDR1 SNHLY, CDR2 FYNNEI. V lost 3 bases to trimming and J lost 6 bases; unmatched junction nucleotides: 5. CDR3 DNA: TGTGCCAGCAGTGAGATAGCGGGGGGCACCGAGCAGTACTTC. Its protein product is CASSEIAGGTEQYF.

The V call is TRBV12-3 or TRBV12-4, the J call TRBJ2-3, with D perhaps matching TRBD1 (6 bases). The CDR3 runs 17 residues. Trimming cost V 5 bases and J 2 bases, with 20 bases left between them. CDR3 sequence: CASSETLGQILTDTQYF. For the CDR3, the DNA is TGTGCCAGCAGTGAAACCCTCGGACAGATTCTCACAGATACGCAGTATTTT.

The chain links TRBV11-2 to TRBJ2-2; D remains ambiguous. This CDR3 has 17 amino acids. Germline V lookup: CDR1 SGHAT, CDR2 FQNNGV. Between the trimmed V and J ends, which lost 0 bases and 2 bases, there was a span of 13 bases. The CDR3 spells CASSLDVYQVNTGELFF. In DNA, the CDR3 is TGTGCCAGCAGCTTAGATGTATACCAAGTTAACACCGGGGAGCTGTTTTTT.

This clonotype showed up just a few times. V and J are TRBV4-2 and TRBJ2-4, with 7 bases fitting TRBD1. The germline V gene has CDR1 LGHNA and CDR2 YNFKEQ. V was clipped by 4 bases and J by 4 bases; unmatched bases: 7. The CDR3 consists of 15 residues. The CDR3 is CASSPRDSEKNIQYF. The CDR3 DNA sequence: TGTGCCAGCAGCCCCCGGGACAGTGAAAAAAACATTCAGTACTTC.

This clonotype turned up a few times. The chain couples TRBV3-1 to TRBJ2-5, with D unresolved. CDR3 size: 12 residues. CDR1 and CDR2 from the germline V gene are LGHDT and YNNKEL (reference sequence). Trimming removed 4 bases at V and 3 bases at J, with 6 bases between. The CDR3 DNA reads as TGTGCCAGCAGCCGGTTAAAAGAGACCCAGTACTTC. This encodes CASSRLKETQYF.

Only a few counts were recorded for this clonotype. The genes are TRBV12-3 or TRBV12-4 and TRBJ2-1; D gene uncertain. There are 11 residues in the CDR3. V gave up 6 bases and J gave up 6 bases, with 6 bases separating them. CDR3 DNA: TGTGCCAGCAGAACTCGCAATGAGCAGTTCTTC. The encoded protein is CASRTRNEQFF.

The V gene is TRBV12-3 or TRBV12-4, the J gene TRBJ2-3; 10 bases are shared with TRBD2. This CDR3 has 13 residues. V lost 8 bases and J lost 11; bases outside the gene matches: 10. CDR3 bases: TGTGCCAGCTTGCTAGCGGGGGCCCGGGGGCAGTATTTT. Translation gives CASLLAGARGQYF.

This clonotype came up a few times. J is TRBJ1-1 and V is TRBV5-1; D remains ambiguous. The length of the CDR3 is 16 residues. Trimming cost V 4 bases and J 4 bases, with 20 bases left between them. Looked up from germline, CDR1 is SGHRS and CDR2 is YFSETQ. The CDR3 loop reads CASSLLYSFEGTEAFF. The CDR3, as DNA: TGCGCCAGCAGCCTCCTTTACTCCTTCGAGGGCACTGAAGCTTTCTTT.

The chain carries TRBV20-1 and TRBJ1-2; D is possibly TRBD1 (6 bases). The V and J ends lost 1 base and 0 bases respectively, with 15 bases between them. Germline loops: CDR1 DFQATT, CDR2 SNEGSKA (reference sequence). This CDR3 has 16 residues. The CDR3 region has the DNA TGCAGTGCTAGAGGTACAGGGAGACGAGCTAACTATGGCTACACCTTC. Its translation is CSARGTGRRANYGYTF.

This clonotype was detected only a few times. The chain combines TRBV2 with TRBJ2-5; TRBD1 aligns across 10 bases. J lost 7 bases, V lost 1 base, and 9 bases had no gene match. Germline assignment: CDR1 SNHLY and CDR2 FYNNEI. The CDR3 spans 16 residues. The CDR3, as DNA: TGTGCCAGCAGTGAAGGGGACAGGGGTCGGTTTGGGACCCAGTACTTC. This gives the protein CASSEGDRGRFGTQYF.

This sequence joins TRBV28 and TRBJ2-5, with TRBD1 matching 10 bases. Trimming removed 10 bases from V and 2 bases from J; junction bases left unmatched: 13. Germline values: CDR1 MDHEN, CDR2 SYDVKM. This CDR3 comprises 16 residues. Here the CDR3 DNA reads TGTGCCATCAAGCCTTTAGCGGACAGGGGGCAAGAGACCCAGTACTTC. Its protein product is CAIKPLADRGQETQYF.

The V call is TRBV14, the J call TRBJ1-2, with D perhaps matching TRBD1 (6 bases). CDR1 is SGHDN and CDR2 is FVKESK in the germline V gene. Trimming left V 0 bases short and J 4 bases short, with 15 bases between. The CDR3 sequence is 16 residues long. CDR3 in amino acids: CASSQDYGGLPYGYTF. The CDR3 DNA reads TGTGCCAGCAGCCAAGATTACGGGGGGCTACCCTATGGCTACACCTTC.

V usage is TRBV18 and J usage is TRBJ2-1; 12 nucleotides match TRBD2. The junction had 10 bases not matched to a gene; V was cut back by 6 bases and J by 10 bases. The CDR3 consists of 15 residues. Per germline, CDR1 KGHSH and CDR2 LQKENI. The CDR3 here is CASSLGTSGPGEQFF. DNA of the CDR3: TGTGCCAGCTCCCTCGGGACTAGCGGGCCCGGAGAGCAGTTCTTC.

This clonotype appeared a few times. The chain links TRBV18 to TRBJ2-7; D call uncertain. Per germline, CDR1 KGHSH and CDR2 LQKENI. V lost 4 bases and J 8 bases, leaving 18 bases between the germline ends. CDR3 length equals 14 residues. In nucleotides, the CDR3 is TGTGCCAGCTCACTCTACTCGGACCCCGGCAAGCAGTACTTC. This sequence encodes CASSLYSDPGKQYF. Based on the CDR3 plus reference TRBV18 and TRBJ2-7, the full variable domain is NAGVMQNPRHLVRRRGQEARLRCSPMKGHSHVYWYRQLPEEGLKFMVYLQKENIIDESGMPKERFSAEFPKEGPSILRIQQVVRGDSAAYFCASSLYSDPGKQYFGPGTRLTVT.

This clonotype was observed many times. This rearrangement joins TRBV5-5 to TRBJ2-1; a possible D gene is TRBD2 (5 bases). The CDR3 is 16 amino acids. The germline V and J ends were trimmed by 2 bases and 0 bases, with 12 bases remaining between them. Germline lookup yields CDR1 SGHKS and CDR2 YYEKEE (reference sequence). CDR3 region: CASSLGEGSSYNEQFF. The CDR3, as DNA: TGTGCCAGCAGCTTAGGTGAGGGTAGCTCCTACAATGAGCAGTTCTTC.

The genes are TRBV6-2 or TRBV6-3 and TRBJ2-7; no clear D. Germline loops: CDR1 MNHEY, CDR2 SVGEGT. V was cut by 0 bases and J by 3 bases, with 6 bases left in between. The CDR3 covers 13 residues. The CDR3 DNA sequence: TGTGCCAGCAGTTACTCGGCAGGCTACGAGCAGTACTTC. Translation: CASSYSAGYEQYF.

The chain couples TRBV7-9 to TRBJ2-7; D is perhaps TRBD2 (5 bases). The CDR3 is 17 amino acids. The germline V gene has CDR1 SEHNR and CDR2 FQNEAQ (reference sequence). Trimming pared 0 bases from V and 0 bases from J, leaving 15 bases between. DNA of the CDR3: TGTGCCAGCAGCTTAGCGGAGCCGGGGTATAGCTCCTACGAGCAGTACTTC. This encodes CASSLAEPGYSSYEQYF. Filled out from reference TRBV7-9 and TRBJ2-7, the complete variable domain reads DTGVSQNPRHKITKRGQNVTFRCDPISEHNRLYWYRQTLGQGPEFLTYFQNEAQLEKSRLLSDRFSAERPKGSFSTLEIQRTEQGDSAMYLCASSLAEPGYSSYEQYFGPGTRLTVT.

The chain uses TRBV6-5 and TRBJ2-2, with TRBD1 as a possible D gene (5 bases). CDR3 length: 18 amino acids. V dropped 0 bases and J dropped 0 bases, with 14 bases sitting between them. Germline loops: CDR1 MNHEY, CDR2 SVGAGI. The CDR3 loop is CASSYSVMTATNTGELFF. CDR3 in DNA: TGTGCCAGCAGTTACTCTGTCATGACAGCTACGAACACCGGGGAGCTGTTTTTT.

This clonotype was observed a few times. The V call is TRBV12-5, the J call TRBJ2-3; maybe TRBD2 (6 bases). V was cut by 7 bases and J by 2 bases, with 19 bases left in between. The CDR3 runs 16 residues. Germline values: CDR1 LGHNT, CDR2 FRNRAP. CDR3 DNA sequence: TGTGCTAGTGTAGCGGACCCGACCGGGCACACAGATACGCAGTATTTT. Translation gives CASVADPTGHTDTQYF.

The chain uses TRBV25-1 and TRBJ2-2, with TRBD1 matching 7 bases. Germline values: CDR1 MGHDK, CDR2 SYGVNS. The ends lost 4 bases at V and 6 bases at J; junction bases unmatched: 8. CDR3 length: 15 amino acids. The CDR3 spells CASSALRGTAGELFF. CDR3 DNA: TGTGCCAGCAGTGCCCTTCGAGGGACAGCCGGGGAGCTGTTTTTT.

This clonotype was found a few times. This chain links TRBV20-1 with TRBJ1-2; TRBD1 matches at 8 bases. V lost 0 bases to trimming and J lost 4 bases; unmatched junction nucleotides: 7. Germline lookup yields CDR1 DFQATT and CDR2 SNEGSKA (reference sequence). CDR3 length: 15 amino acids. DNA of the CDR3: TGCAGTGCTAGAGACTGGACAGGGCTTAGCTATGGCTACACCTTC. Protein sequence: CSARDWTGLSYGYTF.

This clonotype was recorded only once. The CDR3 reads CASSFGPRDTQYF. CDR3 sequence (DNA): TGTGCCAGCAGCTTTGGCCCCCGAGATACGCAGTATTTT. This chain joins TRBV7-2 and TRBJ2-3; D is unclear. The CDR3 consists of 13 residues. V was cut by 3 bases and J by 5 bases, with 9 bases left in between. Germline V lookup: CDR1 SGHTA, CDR2 FQGNSA.

This chain uses TRBV10-3 with TRBJ2-3, with 8 bases identical to TRBD2. The J segment lost 6 bases and the V segment lost 0 bases, leaving 8 bases of the junction unmatched. Looked up from germline, CDR1 is ENHRY and CDR2 is SYGVKD. This CDR3 spans 16 amino acids. CDR3 region: CAISESVREGRDTQYF. The CDR3, as DNA: TGTGCCATCAGTGAGTCCGTCCGGGAGGGCCGGGATACGCAGTATTTT.

V gene TRBV6-1 combines with J gene TRBJ2-1, with D unresolved. CDR3 length equals 10 residues. Looked up from germline, CDR1 is MNHNS and CDR2 is SASEGT. V lost 5 bases and J 8 bases, leaving 4 bases between the germline ends. In DNA form, the CDR3 reads TGTGCCAGCAGTATTTATGAGCAGTTCTTC. It is translated as CASSIYEQFF.

The chain couples TRBV24-1 to TRBJ1-1, with D tentatively TRBD1 (6 bases). The V end was cut by 6 bases, the J end by 5 bases, with 18 bases between. The germline gives CDR1 KGHDR, CDR2 SFDVKD. The length of the CDR3 is 15 residues. The CDR3 nucleotides read TGTGCCACCAGTCCAACTGGCGGGGGGCGGACTGAAGCTTTCTTT. Its translation is CATSPTGGGRTEAFF.

This clonotype was observed many times. V is TRBV7-2 and J is TRBJ2-1, with D maybe TRBD2 (5 bases). The CDR3 has 14 amino acids. The germline CDR1 and CDR2 sequences are SGHTA and FQGNSA. V was cut by 4 bases and J by 8 bases, with 15 bases left in between. In DNA, the CDR3 is TGTGCCAGCAGCTCCTGGACTGGACGAGATGAGCAGTTCTTC. This translates into CASSSWTGRDEQFF.